The subject of this entry is one T cell receptor (beta chain). This entry is derived from a study of blood T cell repertoires in COVID-19. About the research overall: In each case, the material was cDNA or gDNA derived from T cells, B-cell-depleted T cells, or PBMCs.

V was pared by 2 bases and J by 3 bases, with 9 bases of the junction left unmatched. CDR1 MNHNS and CDR2 SASEGT come from the germline V gene. The CDR3 sequence is 16 residues long. Profiled with immunoSEQ multiplex PCR; TCRdb holds only in-frame clones, not every one. The data show about 300,000 clones, with 85% to 90% seen just once and about 4% held by the top ten. The genes are TRBV6-1 and TRBJ1-1; TRBD1 agrees at 7 bases. The receptor's source is a man aged 25 to 40 who had recovered from COVID-19. Sequencing used PBMCs or T cells enriched from blood (not recorded which). The DNA for the CDR3 is TGTGCCAGCAGTGAATGCCTTGGACAGGTGGACACTGAAGCTTTCTTT. Translating it yields CASSECLGQVDTEAFF.